The clone carrying this TCR beta chain was recorded many times. The antigen is undetermined. These data come from a study of CD8 T cells in ankylosing spondylitis. Study outcomes and limitations: One TCR beta motif, made up of about 8 highly homologous variants, appeared characteristic of ankylosing spondylitis blood. There was reportedly significant enrichment of clones that were disease-linked in matched ankylosing spondylitis synovial fluid. A subset of motif variants has previously been described in the synovial fluid and blood of reactive arthritis.

As the method for making TCR beta libraries, quantitative 5'-RACE with molecular barcodes was used. TCRdb reprocessed the 5' RACE reads via MiXCR and lists one record per CDR3 protein. The repertoire includes about 300,000 distinct CDR3 sequences, approximately 10% of them detected once, and about 10% sits in the top ten. The CDR3 has 14 residues. V shed 3 bases, J shed 4 bases, and the junction held 8 bases outside the gene matches. Germline CDR1 DFQATT, CDR2 SNEGSKA (reference sequence). The chain combines TRBV20-1 with TRBJ2-7, with 8 bases identical to TRBD2. Specimen: blood, either unsorted or a sorted T cell fraction (not recorded which). The receptor comes from a female donor with ankylosing spondylitis or in good health (not recorded which). The CDR3 loop is CSASTGAGVYEQYF. The CDR3 nucleotides are TGCAGTGCTAGTACGGGAGCGGGAGTATACGAGCAGTACTTC.